The rows below give T cell receptor beta chains drawn from one sample of a study of cytomegalovirus exposure and HLA in healthy donors. The repertoire was sequenced with immunoSEQ multiplex PCR; TCRdb's copy has only in-frame clones and lacks some. The sample yields 150,000 or so clones, approximately 86% seen once. Sequencing was carried out using PBMCs. Receptors originate from a man aged 18 to 29 in good health and CMV-seropositive. Each CDR3 is given with its conserved first and last residue. A D gene is named only where the DNA matches it firmly. Some rows mark clone size as missing; the rest say once, few, many or name a class of expanded clone.

D gene	V gene	clone size	J gene	CDR3 protein	CDR3 DNA
TRBD2	TRBV4-1	NA	TRBJ2-5	CASSQEGTRKETQYF	TGCGCCAGCAGCCAGGAAGGGACTAGGAAAGAGACCCAGTACTTC
NA	TRBV5-6	NA	TRBJ2-7	CASSLEGYEQYF	TGTGCCAGCAGCTTGGAGGGGTACGAGCAGTACTTC
NA	TRBV11-2	NA	TRBJ1-3	CASSSRDPADTIYF	TGTGCCAGCAGCTCCCGGGATCCGGCCGACACCATATATTTT
NA	TRBV19	NA	TRBJ1-2	CASNAGAKQNYGYTF	TGTGCCAGTAACGCAGGGGCAAAACAGAACTATGGCTACACCTTC
TRBD1	TRBV5-1	NA	TRBJ1-5	CASSLAGTAYQPQHF	TGCGCCAGCAGCTTGGCGGGGACAGCTTATCAGCCCCAGCATTTT
TRBD1	TRBV19	NA	TRBJ2-5	CASSKTLPGTGGQETQYF	TGTGCCAGTAGTAAAACCCTACCCGGGACAGGGGGTCAAGAGACCCAGTACTTC
TRBD1	TRBV18	NA	TRBJ1-2	CASSVDRGLDGYTF	TGTGCCAGCTCGGTCGACAGGGGGCTTGATGGCTACACCTTC
TRBD2	TRBV5-1	once	TRBJ2-1	CASSPDGTSGYNEQFF	TGCGCCAGCAGCCCTGACGGGACTAGCGGATACAATGAGCAGTTCTTC
TRBD1	TRBV6-5	NA	TRBJ1-4	CASSQTGGDEKLFF	TGTGCCAGCAGCCAGACAGGGGGCGATGAAAAACTGTTTTTT
TRBD2	TRBV9	NA	TRBJ2-3	CASSVLADDTDTQYF	TGTGCCAGCAGCGTACTAGCGGACGACACAGATACGCAGTATTTT
TRBD2	TRBV7-3	NA	TRBJ2-5	CASSPLAGGKETQYF	TGTGCCAGCAGCCCCCTAGCGGGAGGAAAAGAGACCCAGTACTTC
NA	TRBV29-1	NA	TRBJ1-1	CTPREGPLNTEAFF	TGCACCCCGAGGGAAGGACCCCTGAACACTGAAGCTTTCTTT
TRBD2	TRBV25-1	NA	TRBJ2-3	CASSRRSGGASPDTQYF	TGTGCCAGCAGTCGACGTAGCGGGGGGGCCTCTCCAGATACGCAGTATTTT
TRBD1	TRBV7-2	NA	TRBJ2-1	CASSSPPGQGHEQFF	TGTGCCAGCAGCTCCCCTCCGGGACAGGGCCATGAGCAGTTCTTC
NA	TRBV6-5	NA	TRBJ1-4	CASSYSGAWANEKLFF	TGTGCCAGCAGTTACTCAGGGGCATGGGCTAATGAAAAACTGTTTTTT
NA	TRBV5-6	NA	TRBJ2-7	CASSEGVLRGEQYF	TGTGCCAGCAGTGAGGGGGTTCTTAGAGGGGAGCAGTACTTC
NA	TRBV15	NA	TRBJ2-5	CATSRDSLETQYF	TGTGCCACCAGCAGGGACAGTCTGGAGACCCAGTACTTC
NA	TRBV2	few	TRBJ1-5	CASSGQFNQPQHF	TGTGCCAGCAGCGGACAGTTCAATCAGCCCCAGCATTTT
NA	TRBV28	NA	TRBJ1-2	CASSLRDINYGYTF	TGTGCCAGCAGTTTAAGGGACATTAACTATGGCTACACCTTC
TRBD1	TRBV30	NA	TRBJ2-7	CAWSRRQGAGEQYF	TGTGCCTGGAGTAGGAGACAGGGGGCGGGAGAGCAGTACTTC
TRBD2	TRBV7-2	NA	TRBJ2-7	CASSLAPLAGLYEQYF	TGTGCCAGCAGCTTAGCGCCACTAGCGGGGCTTTACGAGCAGTACTTC
NA	TRBV20-1	NA	TRBJ2-1	CSAVTREEQFF	TGCAGTGCAGTGACCCGGGAGGAGCAGTTCTTC
NA	TRBV7-9	NA	TRBJ2-7	CASSFQGGSYEQYF	TGTGCCAGCAGCTTCCAAGGCGGCAGTTACGAGCAGTACTTC
NA	TRBV9	NA	TRBJ2-7	CASSVVPGSGEQYF	TGTGCCAGCAGCGTAGTCCCAGGGTCGGGCGAGCAGTACTTC